These T cell receptor beta chains were read from a single sample in a study of regulatory T cells in long-lasting Graves disease. TCRdb used MiXCR to reprocess the multiplex PCR reads, holding one entry per CDR3 protein. This sample has hundreds of thousands of distinct CDR3 sequences; 15% to 18% occur once, and the top ten carry over 20%. The sample consisted of peripheral blood mononuclear cells (PBMCs), taken at new diagnosis, from a patient treated with antithyroid drugs. These receptors were obtained from a female donor with Graves disease. The CDR3 runs from the conserved cysteine through the conserved F or W. A D gene is named only where the DNA matches it firmly. Clone size is given for some rows only: seen once, a few or many times, or a class if the clone is expanded.

>NA|NA|TRBV3-1|TRBJ2-3
CASSQGRREVGDTQYF
TGTGCCAGCAGCCAAGGTCGGAGGGAAGTAGGAGATACGCAGTATTTT
>many|NA|TRBV5-1|TRBJ2-1
CASSLGSVAREPEQFF
TGCGCCAGCAGCTTGGGGTCCGTCGCTAGGGAACCGGAGCAGTTCTTC
>many|TRBD1|TRBV29-1|TRBJ2-3
CSVMTGTDTQYF
TGCAGCGTTATGACAGGGACAGATACGCAGTATTTT
>NA|TRBD2|TRBV6-2/TRBV6-3|TRBJ2-1
CASRPLGLAGTHNEQFF
TGTGCCAGCAGGCCTCTCGGGCTAGCGGGAACCCACAATGAGCAGTTCTTC
>few|TRBD1|TRBV9|TRBJ1-1
CASSGKQGAITEAFF
TGTGCCAGCAGCGGGAAACAGGGGGCCATTACTGAAGCTTTCTTT
>once|TRBD2|TRBV6-1|TRBJ2-7
CASSRTGTSLYEQYF
TGTGCCAGCAGTCGAACCGGGACTAGCCTCTACGAGCAGTACTTC
>NA|NA|TRBV9|TRBJ1-6
CASSAQGNNSPLHF
TGTGCCAGCAGCGCACAGGGAAATAATTCACCCCTCCACTTT
>many|NA|TRBV29-1|TRBJ1-2
CSVVPGDYYGYTF
TGCAGCGTTGTGCCAGGGGACTACTATGGCTACACCTTC
>many|NA|TRBV12-5|TRBJ2-5
CASGLVAGKYQETQYF
TGTGCTAGTGGTTTGGTAGCAGGGAAGTACCAAGAGACCCAGTACTTC
>many|TRBD1|TRBV7-9|TRBJ1-5
CASSPGTDPSNQPQHF
TGTGCCAGCAGCCCCGGGACAGATCCGAGCAATCAGCCCCAGCATTTT
>many|NA|TRBV12-3/TRBV12-4|TRBJ1-6
CASSPMGSPLHF
TGTGCCAGCAGCCCTATGGGATCACCCCTCCACTTT
>many|TRBD1|TRBV27|TRBJ2-7
CASRPTGGASPTEQYF
TGTGCCAGCAGGCCAACAGGGGGCGCATCCCCGACCGAGCAGTACTTC